This T cell receptor (beta chain) was sequenced during a study of OX40 agonist ivuxolimab in advanced cancers. Overall study findings and caveats: A proportion of nonresponders additionally exhibited low normalized T-cell clonal expansion.

The protocol was immunoSEQ multiplex PCR, while the TCRdb copy is restricted to in-frame clones and leaves out a portion. Counted here are about 100,000 clones, 90% occurring once; the ten biggest clones make up approximately 0.34%. As for this clone: The antigen remains undetermined.

V lost 4 bases, J lost 5 bases, and 9 bases lay in between. Germline-derived CDR1 and CDR2 are LNHDA and SQIVND (reference sequence). The CDR3 runs to 13 residues. The source of this sequence is an adult with an advanced solid tumor such as melanoma, head and neck, liver or kidney cancer. Here the sequenced sample was CD4+ or CD8+ T cells sorted from blood, taken in a trial of the OX40 agonist ivuxolimab. V gene TRBV19 combines with J gene TRBJ2-1; D is perhaps TRBD2 (5 bases). The CDR3 loop is CASSRGQNNEQFF. The CDR3, as DNA: TGTGCCAGTAGTAGAGGGCAAAACAATGAGCAGTTCTTC.